This TCR beta chain was identified during a study of blood T cell repertoires in COVID-19. As for the study in general: COVID-19 samples collected from the United States, Italy and Spain covered acute and convalescent phases.

In the original workflow: Amplification of reference gene primers provided the estimated nucleated cell counts. This table comes from immunoSEQ multiplex PCR, and its TCRdb copy is limited to in-frame clones, with some not included. For V, J and clone size, that table is used; D and trimming come from the DNA. The table includes around 250,000 clones, 80% to 90% detected once. V lost 2 bases and J lost 1, with 8 bases in between. Germline CDR1 is KGHSH and CDR2 is LQKENI. This CDR3 has 14 amino acids. The study recruited people aged roughly 18 to 95 years across about two dozen US areas. Exposed study participants had met a COVID-19 case within 2 weeks before entry.

The clonotype originates from a woman in her 50s who had been exposed to COVID-19. The chain recombines TRBV18 with TRBJ1-1; TRBD1 might be the D (5 bases). The sequenced material came from PBMCs or T cells enriched from blood (not recorded which). CDR3 loop: CASSPGARNTEAFF. The CDR3 DNA is TGTGCCAGCTCACCAGGGGCACGGAACACTGAAGCTTTCTTT. Full variable domain (missing parts from reference TRBV18 and TRBJ1-1): NAGVMQNPRHLVRRRGQEARLRCSPMKGHSHVYWYRQLPEEGLKFMVYLQKENIIDESGMPKERFSAEFPKEGPSILRIQQVVRGDSAAYFCASSPGARNTEAFFGQGTRLTVV.